The entry below gives a single TCR beta chain sequence along with its context. Its antigen is still unknown. The CDR3 is 16 residues long. Looked up from germline, CDR1 is SGDLS and CDR2 is YYNGEE. V gave up 3 bases and J gave up 3 bases, with 15 bases separating them. The data were taken from a study of CD8+CD57+ T cells in acquired aplastic anemia. Background on the study: CD4+ and CD8+ cells, once sorted, gave DNA averaging approximately 3.4 ug.

In patients chosen for sequencing, flow cytometry had shown CD8+CD57+ cell expansion. Blood was sampled before the patients had received any therapy. Genomic DNA templated the TCR beta VDJ and CDR3 profiling. TCRdb re-analysed the reads in MiXCR, keeping a single row per CDR3 protein. The sample lists about 160,000 distinct CDR3 sequences, around half occurring once. The study's findings and limits: Roughly 31 was the count of CD8+ CDR3 sequences that patients shared with controls.

Source material: sorted CD4+, CD8+, or CD8+CD57+ T cells (not recorded which) from PBMCs. V usage is TRBV9 and J usage is TRBJ2-2; weak D call: TRBD2 (5 bases). This TCR was sampled from a human donor with aplastic anemia. The CDR3 bases are TGTGCCAGCAGCGGAGGACTGGAGAGCTACACCGGGGAGCTGTTTTTT. Its protein is CASSGGLESYTGELFF.